This passage covers 13 T cell receptor beta chains from one sample sequenced in a study of blood T cells in healthy people across ages. Next came a second PCR, run for roughly 6 to 11 cycles, which used a sample-barcoded 5' primer along with a J-beta primer mix. Each CDR3 protein is one row after TCRdb ran MiXCR on the 5' RACE reads. The sample includes around 1,100,000 distinct CDR3 sequences, roughly two fifths of them seen just once. The sequenced sample consisted of blood. The receptors derive from a man aged 18 to 29 in good health.

This clonotype was seen a few times. The chain combines TRBV7-9 with TRBJ2-5; tentative D call: TRBD2 (5 bases). In germline, CDR1 is SEHNR, CDR2 FQNEAQ (reference sequence). Trimming cost V 7 bases and J 3 bases, with 15 bases left between them. The CDR3 runs 14 residues. The CDR3 is CASTQSRREETQYF. CDR3 in DNA: TGTGCCAGCACCCAATCGAGGCGGGAAGAGACCCAGTACTTC.

The chain couples TRBV29-1 to TRBJ2-2; either TRBD1 or TRBD2 may supply D (6 bases each). Germline V gene lookup returns CDR1 SQVTM and CDR2 ANQGSEA. This CDR3 is 15 amino acids long. V shed 3 bases and J shed 2 bases, with 13 bases lying between them. CDR3: CSVDIRGHNTGELFF. DNA for the CDR3: TGCAGCGTTGATATTCGGGGGCATAACACCGGGGAGCTGTTTTTT.

A word on this clonotype: Mismatch with germline at one junction end may stem from a read error. The DNA for the CDR3 is TGTGCCGGCAGGACCGACCGGGATCCCCCGGGAAGGGACATTCAGTACTTC. Amino acid sequence: CAGRTDRDPPGRDIQYF. The rearrangement joins TRBV2 to TRBJ2-5; maybe TRBD2 (5 bases). TRBJ2-4 matches the DNA end more closely, so the J call is doubtful. Germline V gene lookup returns CDR1 SNHLY and CDR2 FYNNEI. The CDR3 loop spans 17 amino acids.

This clonotype has only one observation. The chain couples TRBV4-2 to TRBJ1-1; unclear D gene. Per germline, CDR1 LGHNA and CDR2 YNFKEQ. The ends were cut back, 3 bases at V and 5 bases at J, with 10 bases in the middle. This CDR3 spans 13 amino acids. This chain's CDR3 is CASSQDLRTEAFF. Here the CDR3 DNA reads TGTGCCAGCAGCCAGGACCTGAGGACTGAAGCTTTCTTT.

The chain combines TRBV12-3 or TRBV12-4 with TRBJ1-2; D remains unclear. The V end was cut by 4 bases, the J end by 8 bases, with 11 bases between. The CDR3 runs 12 residues. CDR3 DNA sequence: TGTGCCAGCAGTTCCGGGCCCAGAGGCTACACCTTC. It specifies CASSSGPRGYTF.

This clonotype was detected a few times. The chain joins TRBV6-2 or TRBV6-3 to TRBJ1-2, with D tentatively TRBD1 (6 bases). The CDR3 totals 15 residues. Per germline, CDR1 MNHEY and CDR2 SVGEGT. Trimming took off 2 bases at V and 4 bases at J, with 14 bases between the two ends. This CDR3 is CASSYPDRRSYGYTF. The CDR3 DNA reads as TGTGCCAGCAGTTACCCGGACAGAAGGAGCTATGGCTACACCTTC.

The rearrangement links TRBV15 to TRBJ1-1; a possible D gene is TRBD1 (5 bases). The CDR3 is 16 amino acids. V shed 1 base and J shed 2 bases, with 14 bases lying between them. Per the germline V gene, CDR1 is LNHNV and CDR2 is YYDKDF (reference sequence). The CDR3 sequence: CATSRGGSQQNTEAFF. The CDR3 DNA is TGTGCCACCAGCAGAGGGGGGTCACAGCAAAACACTGAAGCTTTCTTT.

V usage is TRBV12-3 or TRBV12-4 and J usage is TRBJ1-2; TRBD1 is a possible D gene (6 bases). CDR3 length equals 16 residues. The germline V and J ends were trimmed by 5 bases and 6 bases, with 22 bases remaining between them. The CDR3 spells CASSPGFGTRGHGYTF. The CDR3 DNA follows: TGTGCCAGCAGTCCCGGTTTTGGGACCAGGGGACATGGCTACACCTTC.

This clonotype has more than one count but fewer than ten. CDR3 sequence: CASSQDLRPSYNEQFF. DNA for the CDR3: TGCGCCAGCAGCCAAGATCTACGGCCCTCCTACAATGAGCAGTTCTTC. J is TRBJ2-1 and V is TRBV4-3; no definite D call. The CDR3 has 16 amino acids. Germline CDR1 and CDR2: LGHNA and YSLEER. Trimming left V 0 bases short and J 0 bases short, with 9 bases between.

The chain joins TRBV20-1 to TRBJ2-7, with D perhaps matching TRBD1 or TRBD2 (6 bases each). The CDR3 totals 17 residues. V was cut by 4 bases and J by 4 bases, with 26 bases left in between. The germline V gene encodes CDR1 DFQATT and CDR2 SNEGSKA (reference sequence). The CDR3 spells CSATDLPRGGIGYEQYF. CDR3 in DNA: TGCAGTGCTACGGACCTCCCCCGAGGGGGGATCGGTTACGAGCAGTACTTC.

The V gene is TRBV12-3 or TRBV12-4, the J gene TRBJ1-3; D is unresolved. The CDR3 loop spans 14 amino acids. V was pared by 5 bases and J by 0 bases, with 8 bases between. The CDR3 coding sequence is TGTGCCAGCAGTCCAGCAGGCTCTGGAAACACCATATATTTT. Its protein product is CASSPAGSGNTIYF.

In this sample, this clonotype turned up many times. This sequence joins TRBV14 and TRBJ1-4; D call uncertain. From germline, CDR1 is SGHDN and CDR2 FVKESK. CDR3 size: 13 residues. V was pared by 4 bases and J by 4 bases, with 7 bases between. The CDR3 nucleotides read TGTGCCAGCAGCCGAAGTTTTAATGAAAAACTGTTTTTT. Its translation is CASSRSFNEKLFF.

Concerning this clonotype: This sequence may be a read error, since a much larger clone differs from it by one base. The gene calls are TRBV6-2 or TRBV6-3 and TRBJ2-1; 8 positions match TRBD2. This CDR3 region has 15 residues. Trimming at V came to 2 bases and at J to 4 bases, leaving 4 bases not matched to a gene. Germline V gives CDR1 MNHEY, CDR2 SVGEGT. The CDR3 loop is CASSYKSGGYNEQFF. The DNA for the CDR3 is TGTGCCAGCAGTTACAAAAGCGGGGGATACAATGAGCAGTTCTTC.